This TCR beta chain was profiled in a study of identical twins. Findings and limits, study-wide: Out-of-frame alpha sequences shared by twins were enriched for low generation probability. Insertions ran lower in abundant cord blood beta clonotypes, though not in memory repertoires. Analyses of zero insertions could be partly confounded by invariant MAIT and iNKT cells.

The CDR3 spans 16 residues. Trimming shortened V by 0 bases and J by 4 bases, and 12 bases separated the two germline ends. The germline V gene encodes CDR1 SEHNR and CDR2 FQNEAQ (reference sequence). TCRdb passed the 5' RACE reads through MiXCR, listing each CDR3 protein once. In the table there are 550,000 to 800,000 distinct CDR3 sequences, under 8.5% of which are singletons. This clonotype was counted a few times. The antigen remains unidentified. These data also featured in a second study, about yellow fever vaccine responses in identical twins. That paper adds: Among the twins, the vaccine T cell response reportedly seemed partly convergent and partly personalized.

The TCR comes from a woman aged 18-30 years in good health. Sequencing was performed on PBMCs. The gene calls are TRBV7-9 and TRBJ1-4; D is perhaps TRBD1 (5 bases). This chain's CDR3 is CASSLALSGHNEKLFF. The CDR3 bases are TGTGCCAGCAGCTTAGCGTTATCGGGGCATAATGAAAAACTGTTTTTT.